These 15 T cell receptor beta chains were all obtained from the same sample, sequenced in a study of control samples from healthy donors and cancer patients. Measured with immunoSEQ multiplex PCR; TCRdb has only the in-frame clones, and not every one. The sample consists of about 21,000 clones, roughly 84% of them appearing once. Sequencing was carried out using PBMCs. The source is a man between 60 and 70 years old with colorectal cancer.

This clone occurred a few times. The chain couples TRBV25-1 to TRBJ2-5, with a possible D match to TRBD2 (6 bases). Germline V CDR1 and CDR2: MGHDK, SYGVNS. The CDR3 is 12 residues long. Trimming left V 7 bases short and J 2 bases short, with 8 bases between. The CDR3 reads CASKAGQETQYF. CDR3 nucleotide sequence: TGTGCCAGCAAGGCGGGGCAAGAGACCCAGTACTTC.

The chain has TRBV18 and TRBJ1-2; maybe TRBD1 (6 bases). Germline V CDR1 and CDR2: KGHSH, LQKENI. V lost 3 bases and J lost 4, with 12 bases in between. The CDR3 consists of 14 residues. Written as DNA, the CDR3 is TGTGCCAGCTCACCCTGGGACACCATCTATGGCTACACCTTC. Encoded protein: CASSPWDTIYGYTF.

The V call is TRBV2, the J call TRBJ1-4, with TRBD1 as a possible D gene (5 bases). V lost 6 bases to trimming and J lost 7 bases, with 18 bases between them. Germline CDR1 and CDR2: SNHLY and FYNNEI. The CDR3 consists of 15 residues. The CDR3 nucleotides are TGTGCCAGCAGGGGGGTGAGGGGCCCGAGTGAAAAACTGTTTTTT. This encodes CASRGVRGPSEKLFF. Supplemented by reference TRBV2 and TRBJ1-4, the full variable domain reads EPEVTQTPSHQVTQMGQEVILRCVPISNHLYFYWYRQILGQKVEFLVSFYNNEISEKSEIFDDQFSVERPDGSNFTLKIRSTKLEDSAMYFCASRGVRGPSEKLFFGSGTQLSVL.

This chain connects TRBV6-6 to TRBJ2-7; D is perhaps TRBD2 (6 bases). Trimming took 5 bases from V and 2 from J, leaving 13 bases between them. Per germline, CDR1 MNHNY and CDR2 SVGAGI (reference sequence). The CDR3 covers 14 residues. Written as DNA, the CDR3 is TGTGCCAGCAGTACATACGGGGGAGCCTACGAGCAGTACGTC. Its protein is CASSTYGGAYEQYV.

The rearrangement links TRBV2 to TRBJ1-3; maybe TRBD1 (6 bases). Germline V gene lookup returns CDR1 SNHLY and CDR2 FYNNEI. The ends were cut back, 4 bases at V and 0 bases at J, with 13 bases in the middle. This CDR3 contains 16 residues. The CDR3 DNA reads as TGTGCCAGCAGTGTATACAGGGCGAGCTCTGGAAACACCATATATTTT. This sequence encodes CASSVYRASSGNTIYF.

This chain connects TRBV2 to TRBJ2-3, with a possible D match to TRBD1 (5 bases). Germline CDR1 and CDR2: SNHLY and FYNNEI. This CDR3 is built from 15 residues. V dropped 6 bases and J dropped 0 bases, with 13 bases sitting between them. The CDR3 reads CASRGRRPSTDTQYF. The CDR3 DNA reads as TGTGCCAGCAGGGGGCGTAGACCCAGCACAGATACGCAGTATTTT.

The V call is TRBV12-3 or TRBV12-4, the J call TRBJ1-1; possible D gene TRBD1, 5 bases. Trimming shortened V by 6 bases and J by 7 bases, and 12 bases separated the two germline ends. CDR3 length: 12 residues. This chain's CDR3 is CASSRAFGEAFF. CDR3 sequence (DNA): TGTGCCAGCAGCAGGGCTTTTGGTGAAGCTTTCTTT.

This chain joins TRBV7-9 and TRBJ2-1; D is uncertain. Trimming stripped 1 base from V and 8 bases from J, with 6 bases between. This CDR3 is 12 amino acids long. Germline assignment: CDR1 SEHNR and CDR2 FQNEAQ (reference sequence). The CDR3 is CASSLVEDEQFF. CDR3 in DNA: TGTGCCAGCAGCTTAGTTGAGGATGAGCAGTTCTTC.

The chain has TRBV5-1 and TRBJ1-4; TRBD1 is a possible D gene (5 bases). V dropped 0 bases and J dropped 3 bases, with 12 bases sitting between them. Germline V CDR1 and CDR2: SGHRS, YFSETQ. The length of the CDR3 is 16 residues. For the CDR3, the DNA is TGCGCCAGCAGCTTGGAGGGAGACAGAGCTAATGAAAAACTGTTTTTT. This codes for CASSLEGDRANEKLFF.

The genes are TRBV5-8 and TRBJ1-1; TRBD1 agrees at 8 bases. CDR3 length: 15 amino acids. Germline lookup yields CDR1 SGHTS and CDR2 YDEGEE. V shed 4 bases, J shed 1 base, and the junction held 6 bases outside the gene matches. CDR3 amino acids: CASSRPGTGNTEAFF. CDR3 sequence (DNA): TGTGCCAGCAGCCGTCCCGGGACAGGGAACACTGAAGCTTTCTTT.

The V call is TRBV30, the J call TRBJ2-3, with D tentatively TRBD2 (5 bases). Germline V gene sequence: CDR1 GTSNPN, CDR2 SVGIG (reference sequence). V lost 3 bases, J lost 0 bases, and 22 bases lay in between. CDR3 length: 18 residues. The CDR3 DNA is TGTGCCTGGAGCAGCGAAACCGCCGGGGTAGTCAGCACAGATACGCAGTATTTT. Amino acids: CAWSSETAGVVSTDTQYF.

In this sample, this clone turned up once. V gene TRBV4-1 combines with J gene TRBJ2-3, with TRBD1 matching 7 bases. Trimming removed 4 bases from V and 4 bases from J; junction bases left unmatched: 8. CDR1 and CDR2 (germline): MGHRA, YSYEKL. The CDR3 contains 15 residues. CDR3 coding DNA: TGCGCCAGCAGCCCAGACAGGGTCAGCGCAGATACGCAGTATTTT. Encoded protein: CASSPDRVSADTQYF.

This rearrangement joins TRBV11-3 to TRBJ1-4; perhaps TRBD1 as D (6 bases). CDR1 is SGHNT and CDR2 is YENEEA in the germline V gene. V lost 6 bases, J lost 7 bases, and 21 bases lay in between. The CDR3 totals 16 residues. CDR3 nucleotides: TGTGCCAGCAGTTTTCCCCTACAGGGAAGAGGTGAAAAACTGTTTTTT. Protein: CASSFPLQGRGEKLFF.

CDR3 in amino acids: CASSLVAGKNGYTF. DNA for the CDR3: TGTGCCAGCAGCTTAGTAGCTGGGAAGAATGGCTACACCTTC. The chain recombines TRBV7-9 with TRBJ1-2, with no clear D. Deletions cut 1 base from V and 6 bases from J, with 12 bases between. CDR1 SEHNR and CDR2 FQNEAQ come from the germline V gene (reference sequence). The CDR3 is made up of 14 amino acids.

The J gene is TRBJ1-5, the V gene TRBV24-1; tentatively, D is TRBD1 (5 bases). CDR3 length equals 14 residues. With 3 bases removed from V and 6 bases from J, the gap between germline ends came to 11 bases. Germline CDR1 and CDR2: KGHDR and SFDVKD. As DNA, the CDR3 is TGTGCCACCAGTGATAAGGGGTTCAGTCAGCCCCAGCATTTT. This translates into CATSDKGFSQPQHF.